The 22 T cell receptor beta chains reported below all come from one sample, sequenced in a study of cytomegalovirus exposure and HLA in healthy donors. Primers for the PCR totalled 60 Vbeta and 13 Jbeta. Assay: immunoSEQ multiplex PCR; the TCRdb copy retains only in-frame clones and omits some. The sample holds roughly 180,000 clones, 84% seen once. Sequenced: PBMCs. The source is a girl aged 2 to 9 in good health and CMV-seropositive.

This clone came up once. The chain has TRBV10-3 and TRBJ2-1; D perhaps matches TRBD2 (6 bases). Trimming removed 2 bases at V and 13 bases at J, with 15 bases between. The CDR3 spans 13 residues. Germline V gene lookup returns CDR1 ENHRY and CDR2 SYGVKD. The CDR3 region is CAISERELNKQFF. The DNA of the CDR3 is TGTGCCATCAGTGAGCGGGAGCTAAACAAACAGTTCTTC.

The chain joins TRBV7-3 to TRBJ2-2, with D possibly being TRBD2 (6 bases). Germline V gene lookup returns CDR1 SGHTA and CDR2 FQGTGA. The CDR3 length is 16 residues. The germline V and J ends were trimmed by 2 bases and 5 bases, with 15 bases remaining between them. In DNA form, the CDR3 reads TGTGCCAGCAGCTTAGCGGGACTTCGAGATACCGGGGAGCTGTTTTTT. Translated: CASSLAGLRDTGELFF.

V gene TRBV6-1 combines with J gene TRBJ2-2; tentative D call: TRBD1 (5 bases). The V end was cut by 1 base, the J end by 15 bases, with 15 bases between. The length of the CDR3 is 13 residues. The germline V gene encodes CDR1 MNHNS and CDR2 SASEGT. For the CDR3, the DNA is TGTGCCAGCAGTGAAGGGGTTTGGGGCGTGGTGTTTTTT. Protein product: CASSEGVWGVVFF.

The chain employs TRBV27 and TRBJ2-2; D possibly corresponds to TRBD1 (6 bases). The germline V gene has CDR1 MNHEY and CDR2 SMNVEV (reference sequence). The ends were cut back, 6 bases at V and 3 bases at J, with 17 bases in the middle. This CDR3 spans 16 amino acids. The CDR3: CASSQDSPRYTGELFF. The CDR3 DNA reads TGTGCCAGCAGCCAGGACAGCCCAAGGTACACCGGGGAGCTGTTTTTT.

This rearrangement joins TRBV6-1 to TRBJ2-5; the match to TRBD2 covers 14 bases. There are 15 residues in the CDR3. The germline CDR1 and CDR2 sequences are MNHNS and SASEGT. V dropped 1 base and J dropped 5; count of bases not matched to a gene: 0. CDR3 sequence: CASSEGLAGGETQYF. CDR3 bases: TGTGCCAGCAGTGAAGGACTAGCGGGAGGGGAGACCCAGTACTTC.

This sequence joins TRBV5-6 and TRBJ2-3, with 11 positions matching TRBD2. V lost 3 bases, J lost 11 bases, and 8 bases stayed unmatched. Germline loops: CDR1 SGHDT, CDR2 YYEEEE. This CDR3 has 14 residues. The CDR3 loop is CASSSPTSGNMQYF. The CDR3 DNA reads TGTGCCAGCAGCTCCCCGACTAGCGGGAATATGCAGTATTTT. The full variable domain, in which reference TRBV5-6 and TRBJ2-3 provide the parts outside the CDR3, is DAGVTQSPTHLIKTRGQQVTLRCSPKSGHDTVSWYQQALGQGPQFIFQYYEEEERQRGNFPDRFSGHQFPNYSSELNVNALLLGDSALYLCASSSPTSGNMQYFGPGTRLTVL.

This clone was counted at least ten times. The V call is TRBV5-1, the J call TRBJ2-1; TRBD1 agrees at 9 bases. J gave up 6 bases and V 0 bases, and 13 bases lay outside the gene matches. Looked up from germline, CDR1 is SGHRS and CDR2 is YFSETQ. The CDR3 is 18 amino acids. CDR3 nucleotides: TGCGCCAGCAGCTTGGGGCCAGTGGGACAGGGCAATACCAATGAGCAGTTCTTC. Its translation is CASSLGPVGQGNTNEQFF.

The V and J genes are TRBV4-1 and TRBJ1-1, with a tentative D call TRBD1 (6 bases). This CDR3 spans 15 amino acids. Germline-derived CDR1 and CDR2 are MGHRA and YSYEKL. V was cut by 3 bases and J by 1 base, with 12 bases left in between. In nucleotides, the CDR3 is TGCGCCAGCAGCCAGCCCGGGACAAAGAACACTGAAGCTTTCTTT. Translating gives CASSQPGTKNTEAFF.

This sequence joins TRBV4-1 and TRBJ2-7; 8 nucleotides align to TRBD1. The CDR3 consists of 14 residues. Trimming cost V 6 bases and J 7 bases; bases outside gene matches: 11. Germline V gives CDR1 MGHRA, CDR2 YSYEKL. In DNA, the CDR3 is TGCGCCAGCAGTCAAATTTGGGGACAGGCGGAGCAGTACTTC. Protein sequence: CASSQIWGQAEQYF.

The V call is TRBV9, the J call TRBJ1-2, with no clear D. The CDR3 has 12 residues. Germline-derived CDR1 and CDR2 are SGDLS and YYNGEE. Trimming shortened V by 3 bases and J by 6 bases, and 9 bases separated the two germline ends. CDR3 region: CASSAAADGYTF. The DNA for the CDR3 is TGTGCCAGCAGCGCCGCGGCAGATGGCTACACCTTC. Supplemented by reference TRBV9 and TRBJ1-2, the full variable domain reads DSGVTQTPKHLITATGQRVTLRCSPRSGDLSVYWYQQSLDQGLQFLIQYYNGEERAKGNILERFSAQQFPDLHSELNLSSLELGDSALYFCASSAAADGYTFGSGTRLTVV.

The chain has TRBV10-3 and TRBJ1-1, with D possibly being TRBD1 (6 bases). This CDR3 has 16 residues. Germline V CDR1 and CDR2: ENHRY, SYGVKD. Trimming left V 10 bases short and J 3 bases short, with 24 bases between. The CDR3 loop reads CATSFGGGFMDTEAFF. CDR3 in DNA: TGTGCCACCTCCTTTGGGGGGGGCTTTATGGACACTGAAGCTTTCTTT.

V usage is TRBV6-1 and J usage is TRBJ1-3; D is unresolved. The CDR3 is 12 residues long. Germline lookup yields CDR1 MNHNS and CDR2 SASEGT. V was trimmed by 8 bases and J by 4 bases, leaving 9 bases between them. Here the CDR3 reads CASHFRGNTIYF. The CDR3 DNA is TGTGCCAGCCATTTCCGGGGAAACACCATATATTTT.

The CDR3 DNA reads as TGTGCCAGTAGTCCATACAGGGACGACAATCAGCCCCAGCATTTT. It specifies CASSPYRDDNQPQHF. The rearrangement links TRBV19 to TRBJ1-5; D is perhaps TRBD1 (6 bases). Germline assignment: CDR1 LNHDA and CDR2 SQIVND (reference sequence). The length of the CDR3 is 15 residues. The V end lost 5 bases, the J end lost 3 bases, and 14 bases lay between the germline ends.

The chain is built from TRBV30 and TRBJ2-2; a possible D gene is TRBD2 (5 bases). Germline values: CDR1 GTSNPN, CDR2 SVGIG (reference sequence). Deletions cut 4 bases from V and 5 bases from J, with 14 bases between. The CDR3 spans 14 residues. This CDR3 is CAWTPRAVTGELFF. The CDR3 nucleotides read TGTGCCTGGACGCCCCGAGCGGTGACCGGGGAGCTGTTTTTT.

This clone showed up just once. The chain combines TRBV6-6 with TRBJ1-1; D not resolved. Germline values: CDR1 MNHNY, CDR2 SVGAGI (reference sequence). CDR3 length: 13 residues. V was clipped by 0 bases and J by 7 bases, with 9 bases between them. The DNA of the CDR3 is TGTGCCAGCAGTTACTCGACTATGGGTGAAGCTTTCTTT. As protein: CASSYSTMGEAFF.

The V gene is TRBV19, the J gene TRBJ2-6, with 7 nucleotides matching TRBD1. Germline V gene sequence: CDR1 LNHDA, CDR2 SQIVND (reference sequence). This CDR3 comprises 16 residues. The V gene end was trimmed by 4 bases and the J gene end by 2 bases; junction bases not matched to a gene: 5. The CDR3 region is CASSTGQAAGANVLTF. CDR3 DNA: TGTGCCAGTAGTACCGGACAGGCCGCTGGGGCCAACGTCCTGACTTTC.

Only a few counts were recorded for this clone. V usage is TRBV5-1 and J usage is TRBJ1-4, with 9 bases matching TRBD1. From germline, CDR1 is SGHRS and CDR2 YFSETQ. V lost 4 bases and J lost 3; bases outside the gene matches: 4. The CDR3 loop spans 15 amino acids. The CDR3 DNA follows: TGCGCCAGCAGCAGGGACAGGGTCGCTAATGAAAAACTGTTTTTT. Protein product: CASSRDRVANEKLFF.

The chain carries TRBV11-2 and TRBJ1-1; 10 bases align to TRBD1. The V and J ends lost 5 bases and 7 bases, in that order; junction bases with no gene match: 10. CDR1 is SGHAT, CDR2 FQNNGV, per germline. The CDR3 sequence is 15 residues long. The CDR3 nucleotides are TGTGCCAGCAGCCCTGGGACAGGGGTCCCCCTTGAAGCTTTCTTT. As protein: CASSPGTGVPLEAFF.

This chain joins TRBV27 and TRBJ1-2; no clear D. The germline V and J ends were trimmed by 0 bases and 0 bases, with 8 bases remaining between them. Germline V lookup: CDR1 MNHEY, CDR2 SMNVEV (reference sequence). This CDR3 region has 15 residues. CDR3 protein: CASSLSHRANYGYTF. The CDR3 region has the DNA TGTGCCAGCAGTTTATCGCACCGGGCTAACTATGGCTACACCTTC.

For this clone: Other DNA sequences in this specimen translate into the identical CDR3. V is TRBV5-1 and J is TRBJ2-1; 7 positions match TRBD2. V trimming: 6 bases; J trimming: 5 bases; junction bases outside the gene matches: 8. The CDR3 extends over 14 amino acids. Germline CDR1 reads SGHRS; CDR2 reads YFSETQ. This CDR3 reads CASTFGGGDNEQFF. The CDR3 bases are TGCGCCAGCACCTTTGGGGGAGGGGACAATGAGCAGTTCTTC. Filled out from reference TRBV5-1 and TRBJ2-1, the complete variable domain reads KAGVTQTPRYLIKTRGQQVTLSCSPISGHRSVSWYQQTPGQGLQFLFEYFSETQRNKGNFPGRFSGRQFSNSRSEMNVSTLELGDSALYLCASTFGGGDNEQFFGPGTRLTVL.

The chain employs TRBV11-2 and TRBJ1-5; 8 nucleotides align to TRBD1. CDR1 is SGHAT, CDR2 FQNNGV, per germline. The CDR3 sequence is 15 residues long. The trim removed 1 base at V and 3 bases at J, leaving 2 bases unmatched. The CDR3 sequence: CASSLGTGSNQPQHF. DNA of the CDR3: TGTGCCAGCAGCTTAGGGACAGGGTCCAATCAGCCCCAGCATTTT.

This clone was picked up a small number of times. The chain is built from TRBV6-1 and TRBJ1-6; D remains unclear. Germline V gene lookup returns CDR1 MNHNS and CDR2 SASEGT. Trimming took off 8 bases at V and 10 bases at J, with 12 bases between the two ends. This CDR3 has 12 residues. CDR3: CASGDIGSPLHF. CDR3 sequence (DNA): TGTGCCAGCGGCGACATTGGCTCACCCCTCCACTTT.